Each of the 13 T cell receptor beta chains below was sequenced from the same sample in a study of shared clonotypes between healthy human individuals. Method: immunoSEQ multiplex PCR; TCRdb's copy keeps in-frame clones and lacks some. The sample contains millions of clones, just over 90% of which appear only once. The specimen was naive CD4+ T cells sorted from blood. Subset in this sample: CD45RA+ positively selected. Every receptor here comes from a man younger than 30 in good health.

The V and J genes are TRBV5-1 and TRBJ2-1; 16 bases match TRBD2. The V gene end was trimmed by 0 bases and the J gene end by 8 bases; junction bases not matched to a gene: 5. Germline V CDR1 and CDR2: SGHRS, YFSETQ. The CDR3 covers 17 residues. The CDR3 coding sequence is TGCGCCAGCAGCTTGGCGGGACTAGCGGGAGGGCCGCATGAGCAGTTCTTC. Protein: CASSLAGLAGGPHEQFF.

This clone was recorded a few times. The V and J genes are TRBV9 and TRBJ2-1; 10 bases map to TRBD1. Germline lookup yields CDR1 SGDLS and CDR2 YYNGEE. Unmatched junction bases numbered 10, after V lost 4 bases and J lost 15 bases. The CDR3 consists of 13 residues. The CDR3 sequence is CASSLLGQGVLFF. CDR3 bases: TGTGCCAGCAGCCTACTCGGACAGGGGGTTCTGTTCTTC.

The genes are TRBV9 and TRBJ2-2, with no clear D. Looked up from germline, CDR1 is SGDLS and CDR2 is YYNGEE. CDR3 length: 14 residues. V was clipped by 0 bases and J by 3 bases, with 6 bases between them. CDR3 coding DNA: TGTGCCAGCAGCGTAGTTATGGACACCGGGGAGCTGTTTTTT. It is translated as CASSVVMDTGELFF.

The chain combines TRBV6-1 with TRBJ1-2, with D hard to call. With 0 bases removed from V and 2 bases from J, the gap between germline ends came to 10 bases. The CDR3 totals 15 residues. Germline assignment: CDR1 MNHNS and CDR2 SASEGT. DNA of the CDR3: TGTGCCAGCAGTGAAGCCCCGGCGCCCAACTATGGCTACACCTTC. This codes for CASSEAPAPNYGYTF.

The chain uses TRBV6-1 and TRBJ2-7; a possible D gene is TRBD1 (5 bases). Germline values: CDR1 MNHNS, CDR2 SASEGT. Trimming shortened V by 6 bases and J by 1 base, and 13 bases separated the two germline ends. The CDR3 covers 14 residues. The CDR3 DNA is TGTGCCAGCAGAGGACGAAGGGGATCCTACGAGCAGTACTTC. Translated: CASRGRRGSYEQYF.

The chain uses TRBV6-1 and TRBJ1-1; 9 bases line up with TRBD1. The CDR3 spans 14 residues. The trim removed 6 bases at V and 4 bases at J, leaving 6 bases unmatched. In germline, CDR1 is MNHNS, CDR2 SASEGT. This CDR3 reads CASRRTGDFTEAFF. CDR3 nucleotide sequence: TGTGCCAGCAGAAGGACAGGGGATTTCACTGAAGCTTTCTTT.

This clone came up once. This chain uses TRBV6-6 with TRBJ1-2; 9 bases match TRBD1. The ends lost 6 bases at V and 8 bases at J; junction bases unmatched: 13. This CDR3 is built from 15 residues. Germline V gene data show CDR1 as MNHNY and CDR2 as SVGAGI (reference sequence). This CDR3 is CASSPQDRGRGGYTF. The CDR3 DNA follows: TGTGCCAGCAGCCCTCAAGACAGGGGGAGAGGGGGCTACACCTTC.

The CDR3 protein is CASRDNANTIYF. The CDR3 nucleotides read TGTGCCAGCAGGGACAACGCAAACACCATATATTTT. The gene calls are TRBV2 and TRBJ1-3, with a tentative D call TRBD1 (5 bases). This CDR3 contains 12 residues. Trimming pared 6 bases from V and 6 bases from J, leaving 9 bases between. The germline V gene has CDR1 SNHLY and CDR2 FYNNEI.

CDR3 sequence reads: CASSEQGAVNEQFF. In DNA form, the CDR3 reads TGTGCCAGCAGTGAGCAGGGGGCGGTCAATGAGCAGTTCTTC. This chain uses TRBV6-4 with TRBJ2-1, with TRBD1 matching 8 bases. The V gene end was trimmed by 3 bases and the J gene end by 6 bases; junction bases not matched to a gene: 4. Germline V lookup: CDR1 MRHNA, CDR2 SNTAGT. The CDR3 has 14 residues.

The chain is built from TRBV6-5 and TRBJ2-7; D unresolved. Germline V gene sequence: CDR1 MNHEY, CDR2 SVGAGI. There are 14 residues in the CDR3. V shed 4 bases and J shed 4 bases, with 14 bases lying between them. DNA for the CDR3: TGTGCCAGCAGTTCCGACGTCTGGGGATACGAGCAGTACTTC. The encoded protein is CASSSDVWGYEQYF.

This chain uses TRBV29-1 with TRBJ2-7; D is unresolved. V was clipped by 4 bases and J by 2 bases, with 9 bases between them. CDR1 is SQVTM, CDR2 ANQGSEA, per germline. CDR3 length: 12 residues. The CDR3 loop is CSVGRSAYEQYF. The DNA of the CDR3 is TGCAGCGTTGGAAGGTCGGCCTACGAGCAGTACTTC.

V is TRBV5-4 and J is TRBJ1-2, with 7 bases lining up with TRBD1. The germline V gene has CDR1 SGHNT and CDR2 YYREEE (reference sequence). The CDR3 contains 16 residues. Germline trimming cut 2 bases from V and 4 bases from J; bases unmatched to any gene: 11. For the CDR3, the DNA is TGTGCCAGCAGCTTCCCTGGGAGACAGGGTGGCTATGGCTACACCTTC. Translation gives CASSFPGRQGGYGYTF.

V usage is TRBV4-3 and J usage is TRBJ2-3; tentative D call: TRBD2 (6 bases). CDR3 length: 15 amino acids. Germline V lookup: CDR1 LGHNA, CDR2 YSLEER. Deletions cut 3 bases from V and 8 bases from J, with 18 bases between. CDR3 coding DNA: TGCGCCAGCAGCCAGCAATTCGGGAGTGCGGGTACGCAGTATTTT. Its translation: CASSQQFGSAGTQYF.